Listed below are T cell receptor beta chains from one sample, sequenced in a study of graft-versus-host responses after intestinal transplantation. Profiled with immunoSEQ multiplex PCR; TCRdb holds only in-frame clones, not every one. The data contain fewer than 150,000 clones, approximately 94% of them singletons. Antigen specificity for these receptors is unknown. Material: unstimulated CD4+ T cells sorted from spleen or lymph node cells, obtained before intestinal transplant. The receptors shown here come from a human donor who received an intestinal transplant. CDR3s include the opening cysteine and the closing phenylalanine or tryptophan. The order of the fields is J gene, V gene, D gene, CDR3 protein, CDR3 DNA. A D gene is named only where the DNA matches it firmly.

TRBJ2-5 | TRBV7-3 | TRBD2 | CASSLTSGGVETQYF | TGTGCCAGCAGCTTAACTAGCGGGGGGGTAGAGACCCAGTACTTC
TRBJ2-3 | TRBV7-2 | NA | CASSLGAITDTQYF | TGTGCCAGCAGCTTAGGAGCGATCACAGATACGCAGTATTTT
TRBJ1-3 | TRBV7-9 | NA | CASSPGEEQANTIYF | TGTGCCAGCAGCCCCGGGGAGGAACAAGCGAACACCATATATTTT
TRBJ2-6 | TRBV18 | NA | CASSPKSVGGIYSGANVLTF | TGTGCCAGCTCACCGAAATCCGTGGGGGGAATTTACTCTGGGGCCAACGTCCTGACTTTC
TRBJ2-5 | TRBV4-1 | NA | CASSQGGSPQETQYF | TGCGCCAGCAGCCAAGGTGGCAGCCCTCAAGAGACCCAGTACTTC
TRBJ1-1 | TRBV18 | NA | CASSPSTSTEAFF | TGTGCCAGCTCACCATCTACCAGCACTGAAGCTTTCTTT
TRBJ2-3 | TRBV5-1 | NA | CASSLSDTQYF | TGCGCCAGCAGCTTGAGTGATACGCAGTATTTT
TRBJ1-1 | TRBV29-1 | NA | CSVGRGQNTEAFF | TGCAGCGTTGGCAGGGGTCAGAACACTGAAGCTTTCTTT
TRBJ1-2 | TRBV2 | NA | CASRRGKGYTF | TGTGCCAGCAGAAGGGGGAAGGGCTACACCTTC
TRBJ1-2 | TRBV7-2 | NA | CASSLDGSITF | TGTGCCAGCAGCTTAGACGGCTCGATCACCTTC